A single T cell receptor beta chain is shown here with its context. Its antigen is not yet known. Per-nucleotide qualities are absent, and no much larger clonotype sits a single base away. Inclusive of the bounding cysteine and phenylalanine, the CDR3 is 16 residues long. Just the 48-base CDR3 DNA is kept, in frame starting at base 1. Taken from the germline V gene, the CDR1 and CDR2 loops are SGHRS and YFSETQ. V is shortened by 0 bases, J by 10 bases, and the region joining them spans 17 bases. The sample is drawn from a study of CD8+CD57+ T cells in acquired aplastic anemia (dated by TCRdb to 2016 to 2019). For the wider study: On average, sorted CD4+ and CD8+ cells yielded around 3.4 ug of extracted DNA, with a range of about 0.17 to 27.4 ug. CD8+CD57+ expansion was defined as frequency above the mean frequency observed in healthy subjects. General findings and caveats noted by the study authors: Patients and healthy controls showed no significant difference in CD8+ Simpson's diversity (P=0.060). Although under 35 CD8+ CDR3 sequences were shared by patients and controls, these sequences appeared highly expressed in patients and within the immunodominant clones of patients.

Flow cytometry had shown CD8+CD57+ cell expansion in the patients selected for sequencing. Every patient had a diagnosis of severe acquired aplastic anemia based on International Study of Aplastic Anemia and Agranulocytosis and Camitta criteria. Patients had received no therapy at the time of blood sampling. TCR repertoires of sorted CD4+ and CD8+ blood T cells from severe aplastic anemia patients and healthy subjects were deep-sequenced in the study. Patients were enrolled in the USA under clinicaltrials.gov protocols 00001620, 01623167, 00001397, 00071045, 00081523 and 00961064. Ficoll-Paque density gradient centrifugation was used to isolate peripheral blood mononuclear cells. Before DNA was extracted, CD4+ and CD8+ T cells were sorted using either FACS or magnetic beads. Genomic DNA was used as template for profiling of TCR beta VDJ combinations and CDR3 sequences. An Illumina HiSeq 2000 was the platform used for TCR repertoire sequencing. The authors' analysis ran thus. TRBV/TRBJ rearrangement plots, CDR3 size and DJ length profiles, and Simpson's diversity index were used to evaluate the repertoires. The most abundant DNA sequence in the deep sequencing data was taken as the immunodominant clone. CDR3 amino acid sequences were checked for sharing across subjects and were also compared against the VDJdb database and published repertoires. The public reads were reprocessed in TCRdb via fastp at Q25 and MiXCR, keeping in-frame beta chains. Every CDR3 protein is listed once, alongside the most common genes and DNA of its rows. The V and J calls and clone size come from TCRdb's table, not from the authors' own analysis. The sample includes approximately 250,000 distinct CDR3 sequences, with 82% observed a single time. The biggest ten clones account for 42% of the sample.

The receptor chain draws on TRBV5-1 and TRBJ1-6; the D gene is perhaps TRBD1, from 5 matching bases. This TCR came from a human donor with aplastic anemia. Sequencing input: sorted CD4+, CD8+, or CD8+CD57+ T cells (not recorded which) from PBMCs. The CDR3 reads as follows: CASSLAPAGSRSPLHF. The DNA sequence is as follows: TGCGCCAGCAGCTTGGCCCCGGCAGGGAGTAGATCACCCCTCCACTTT. Reference TRBV5-1 and TRBJ1-6 proteins supply the regions before and after the CDR3; the full variable domain is: KAGVTQTPRYLIKTRGQQVTLSCSPISGHRSVSWYQQTPGQGLQFLFEYFSETQRNKGNFPGRFSGRQFSNSRSEMNVSTLELGDSALYLCASSLAPAGSRSPLHFGNGTRLTVT.